The 13 T cell receptor beta chains presented below share a single source sample, sequenced in a study of T cell repertoires in cytomegalovirus infection. TCRdb reanalysed the reads using MiXCR and keeps one entry per CDR3 protein. This sample yields some 350,000 distinct CDR3 sequences, of which 15% to 20% are seen a single time; approximately 10% belongs to the top ten. The sequencing sample was made of PBMCs. Source of these receptors: a human donor in good health (CMV status not recorded). Some clones in this sample may be carry-over from other donors' samples.

The chain has TRBV2 and TRBJ1-1; D is ambiguous. This CDR3 comprises 13 residues. The ends were cut back, 10 bases at V and 5 bases at J, with 17 bases in the middle. In germline, CDR1 is SNHLY, CDR2 FYNNEI. CDR3 sequence reads: CATRSRLVTEAFF. The CDR3 region has the DNA TGTGCCACCAGAAGCCGGCTCGTAACTGAAGCTTTCTTT.

The rearrangement uses TRBV27 and TRBJ2-2; D is unclear. V was cut by 3 bases and J by 4 bases, with 12 bases left in between. CDR1 MNHEY and CDR2 SMNVEV come from the germline V gene (reference sequence). The CDR3 is 15 amino acids. The CDR3 is CASSFGQAATGELFF. DNA of the CDR3: TGTGCCAGCAGTTTCGGGCAGGCCGCCACCGGGGAGCTGTTTTTT.

This clonotype was counted between two and nine times. The J gene is TRBJ2-1, the V gene TRBV6-2 or TRBV6-3, with D possibly being TRBD1 (7 bases). Germline assignment: CDR1 MNHEY and CDR2 SVGEGT. The CDR3 length is 15 residues. V gave up 6 bases and J gave up 4 bases, with 16 bases separating them. CDR3 in DNA: TGTGCCAGCAGCCGCCGACAGGGAGGTTACAATGAGCAGTTCTTC. Its protein product is CASSRRQGGYNEQFF.

This clonotype was seen a few times. Here the CDR3 DNA reads TGTGCCAGCAGTTACCGGGACAGGTTGGCAGATACGCAGTATTTT. Residues: CASSYRDRLADTQYF. V gene TRBV6-2 or TRBV6-3 combines with J gene TRBJ2-3, with 8 bases matching TRBD1. The V gene end was trimmed by 2 bases and the J gene end by 4 bases; junction bases not matched to a gene: 5. Germline CDR1 and CDR2: MNHEY and SVGEGT. This CDR3 is 15 amino acids long.

In its sample, this clonotype was seen many times. The chain couples TRBV11-2 to TRBJ2-2; D gene unclear. CDR1 and CDR2 (germline): SGHAT, FQNNGV. The CDR3 runs to 14 residues. The V gene lost 1 base and the J gene lost 5 bases, with 8 bases spanning the gap. Here the CDR3 reads CASSLVRATGELFF. As DNA, the CDR3 is TGTGCCAGCAGCTTAGTTCGCGCAACCGGGGAGCTGTTTTTT.

The chain carries TRBV7-2 and TRBJ1-1; D is unclear. There are 16 residues in the CDR3. V was clipped by 1 base and J by 1 base, with 13 bases between them. Germline V gives CDR1 SGHTA, CDR2 FQGNSA. As DNA, the CDR3 is TGTGCCAGCAGCTTAGGGAGGGTCAGATGGAACACTGAAGCTTTCTTT. This translates into CASSLGRVRWNTEAFF.

The chain has TRBV20-1 and TRBJ1-1; 10 bases fit TRBD1. V lost 6 bases, J lost 6 bases, and 10 bases stayed unmatched. The CDR3 loop spans 14 amino acids. The germline V gene encodes CDR1 DFQATT and CDR2 SNEGSKA (reference sequence). CDR3 in DNA: TGCAGTGCGGAACCGGGACAGGGGTTCGCTGAAGCTTTCTTT. Translating gives CSAEPGQGFAEAFF.

The genes are TRBV11-3 and TRBJ1-1, with a possible D match to TRBD1 (5 bases). The CDR3 totals 13 residues. Trimming took 3 bases from V and 8 from J, leaving 13 bases between them. Per the germline V gene, CDR1 is SGHNT and CDR2 is YENEEA. Here the CDR3 reads CASSFGAGLEAFF. The CDR3 DNA is TGTGCCAGCAGCTTCGGGGCAGGATTAGAAGCTTTCTTT.

At least ten counts were recorded for this clonotype. The V and J genes are TRBV20-1 and TRBJ2-3; the D is unclear. Germline assignment: CDR1 DFQATT and CDR2 SNEGSKA (reference sequence). Trimming pared 0 bases from V and 3 bases from J, leaving 10 bases between. This CDR3 is 14 amino acids long. The CDR3 DNA follows: TGCAGTGCTAGAGACACAGAATTAACAGATACGCAGTATTTT. It translates to CSARDTELTDTQYF.

The sample holds a few counts of this clonotype. The genes are TRBV7-9 and TRBJ2-7; 7 bases align to TRBD2. Germline V gene data show CDR1 as SEHNR and CDR2 as FQNEAQ (reference sequence). The CDR3 has 14 amino acids. The V and J ends lost 5 bases and 3 bases, in that order; junction bases with no gene match: 7. The CDR3 bases are TGTGCCAGCAGCCCGCCGGGACTACTCTACGAGCAGTACTTC. Protein product: CASSPPGLLYEQYF.

This clonotype was counted only a few times. The chain uses TRBV18 and TRBJ2-7; TRBD1 or TRBD2 may be the D gene (6 bases each). Germline V gene sequence: CDR1 KGHSH, CDR2 LQKENI. This CDR3 contains 14 residues. The V gene lost 8 bases and the J gene lost 2 bases, with 16 bases spanning the gap. The CDR3 here is CASRVQEGAYEQYF. For the CDR3, the DNA is TGTGCCAGCCGGGTACAGGAGGGGGCCTACGAGCAGTACTTC.

This clonotype has at least ten counts. This rearrangement joins TRBV28 to TRBJ2-5; D might be TRBD2 (5 bases). CDR1 and CDR2 (germline): MDHEN, SYDVKM. V was pared by 6 bases and J by 2 bases, with 13 bases between. The CDR3 sequence is 14 residues long. The CDR3 DNA reads as TGTGCCAGCAGCATAGGCCGGGAACAAGAGACCCAGTACTTC. Translated: CASSIGREQETQYF.

This chain uses TRBV11-2 with TRBJ1-6; D is perhaps TRBD1 (5 bases). Deletions cut 5 bases from V and 8 bases from J, with 16 bases between. The CDR3 contains 15 residues. Per germline, CDR1 SGHAT and CDR2 FQNNGV. In DNA, the CDR3 is TGTGCCAGCAGCGCGGCTTTGCCCAGGGATTCACCCCTCCACTTT. Translated: CASSAALPRDSPLHF.